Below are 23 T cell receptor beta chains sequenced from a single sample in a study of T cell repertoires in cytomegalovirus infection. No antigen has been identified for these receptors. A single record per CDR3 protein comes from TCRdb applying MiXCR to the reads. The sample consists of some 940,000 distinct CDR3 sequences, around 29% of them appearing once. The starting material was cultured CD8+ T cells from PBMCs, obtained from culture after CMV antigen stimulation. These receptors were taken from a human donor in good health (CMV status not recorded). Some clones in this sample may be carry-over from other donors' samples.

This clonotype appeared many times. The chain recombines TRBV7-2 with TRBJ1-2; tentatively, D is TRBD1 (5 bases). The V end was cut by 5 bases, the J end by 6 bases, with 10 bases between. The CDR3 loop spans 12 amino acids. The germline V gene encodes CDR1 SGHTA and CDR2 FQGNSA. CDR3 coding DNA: TGTGCCAGCAGCCGATGGGGGGATGGCTACACCTTC. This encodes CASSRWGDGYTF. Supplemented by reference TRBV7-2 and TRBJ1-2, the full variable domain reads GAGVSQSPSNKVTEKGKDVELRCDPISGHTALYWYRQSLGQGLEFLIYFQGNSAPDKSGLPSDRFSAERTGGSVSTLTIQRTQQEDSAVYLCASSRWGDGYTFGSGTRLTVV.

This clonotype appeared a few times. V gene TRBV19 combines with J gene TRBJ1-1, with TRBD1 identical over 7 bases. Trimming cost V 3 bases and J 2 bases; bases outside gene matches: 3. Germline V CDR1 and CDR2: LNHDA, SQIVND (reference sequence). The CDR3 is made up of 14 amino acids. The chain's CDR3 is CASSIGTANTEAFF. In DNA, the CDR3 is TGTGCCAGTAGTATTGGGACAGCTAACACTGAAGCTTTCTTT.

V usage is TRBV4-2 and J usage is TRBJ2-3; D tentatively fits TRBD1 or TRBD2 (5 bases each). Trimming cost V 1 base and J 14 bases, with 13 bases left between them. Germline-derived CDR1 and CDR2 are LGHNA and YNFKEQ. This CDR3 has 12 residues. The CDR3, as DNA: TGTGCCAGCAGCCAAGGAGGGACCGGTTTGTATTTT. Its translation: CASSQGGTGLYF.

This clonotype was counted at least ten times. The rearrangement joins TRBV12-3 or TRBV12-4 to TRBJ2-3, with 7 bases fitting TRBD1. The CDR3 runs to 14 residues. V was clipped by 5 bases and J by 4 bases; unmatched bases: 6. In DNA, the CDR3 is TGTGCCAGCAGTAGGACAGGCCCCTCAGATACGCAGTATTTT. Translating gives CASSRTGPSDTQYF.

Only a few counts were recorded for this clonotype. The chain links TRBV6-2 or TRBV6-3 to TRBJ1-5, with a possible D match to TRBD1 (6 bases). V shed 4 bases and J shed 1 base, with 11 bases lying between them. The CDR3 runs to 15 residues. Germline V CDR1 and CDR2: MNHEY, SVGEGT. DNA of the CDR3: TGTGCCAGCAGTTTCGGGACACCGAGCAATCAGCCCCAGCATTTT. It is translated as CASSFGTPSNQPQHF.

CDR3 sequence (DNA): TGTGCCAGCAGTTTCATGGGTCCGACCCCCTACGAGCAGTACTTC. Residues: CASSFMGPTPYEQYF. The chain is built from TRBV12-3 or TRBV12-4 and TRBJ2-7; the D is unclear. V was trimmed by 3 bases and J by 2 bases, leaving 14 bases between them. The CDR3 length is 15 residues.

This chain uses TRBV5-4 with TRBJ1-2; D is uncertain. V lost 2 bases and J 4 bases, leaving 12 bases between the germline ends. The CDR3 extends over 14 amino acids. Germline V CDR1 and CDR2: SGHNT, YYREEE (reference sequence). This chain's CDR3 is CASSLTAEPYGYTF. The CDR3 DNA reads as TGTGCCAGCAGCTTAACCGCGGAGCCCTATGGCTACACCTTC. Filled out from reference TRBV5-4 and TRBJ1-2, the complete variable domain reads ETGVTQSPTHLIKTRGQQVTLRCSSQSGHNTVSWYQQALGQGPQFIFQYYREEENGRGNFPPRFSGLQFPNYSSELNVNALELDDSALYLCASSLTAEPYGYTFGSGTRLTVV.

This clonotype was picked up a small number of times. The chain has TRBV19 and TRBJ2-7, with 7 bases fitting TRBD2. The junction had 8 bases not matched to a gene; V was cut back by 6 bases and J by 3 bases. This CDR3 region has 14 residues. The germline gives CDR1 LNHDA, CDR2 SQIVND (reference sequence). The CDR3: CASRAGWPYYEQYF. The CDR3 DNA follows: TGTGCCAGTAGAGCGGGGTGGCCGTACTACGAGCAGTACTTC.

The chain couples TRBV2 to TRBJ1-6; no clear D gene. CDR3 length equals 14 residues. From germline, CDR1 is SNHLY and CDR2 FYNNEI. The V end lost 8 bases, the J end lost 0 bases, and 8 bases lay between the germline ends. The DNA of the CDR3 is TGTGCCAGCGTCGAAAGCTCCTATAATTCACCCCTCCACTTT. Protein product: CASVESSYNSPLHF.

The CDR3 is CASSSGWSGGADTQYF. For the CDR3, the DNA is TGTGCCAGCAGCTCGGGGTGGAGCGGGGGTGCAGATACGCAGTATTTT. The chain links TRBV7-6 to TRBJ2-3; 8 bases map to TRBD2. The germline V gene has CDR1 SGHVS and CDR2 FNYEAQ. The CDR3 loop spans 16 amino acids. With V trimmed by 4 bases and J by 4 bases, 10 bases remained unmatched.

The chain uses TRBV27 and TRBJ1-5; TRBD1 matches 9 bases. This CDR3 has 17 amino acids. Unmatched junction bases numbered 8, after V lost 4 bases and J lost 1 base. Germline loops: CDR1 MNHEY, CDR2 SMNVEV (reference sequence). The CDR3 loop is CASSSLGTGWSNQPQHF. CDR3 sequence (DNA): TGTGCCAGCAGTTCTCTCGGGACAGGGTGGAGCAATCAGCCCCAGCATTTT.

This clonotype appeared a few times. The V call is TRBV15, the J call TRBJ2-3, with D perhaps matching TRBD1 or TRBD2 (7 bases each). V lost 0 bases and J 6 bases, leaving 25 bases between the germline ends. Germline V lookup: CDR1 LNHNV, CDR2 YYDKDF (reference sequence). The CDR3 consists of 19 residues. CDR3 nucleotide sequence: TGTGCCACCAGCAGAGACTCCCAACTAACCACAGGGGAGGGGGATACGCAGTATTTT. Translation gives CATSRDSQLTTGEGDTQYF.

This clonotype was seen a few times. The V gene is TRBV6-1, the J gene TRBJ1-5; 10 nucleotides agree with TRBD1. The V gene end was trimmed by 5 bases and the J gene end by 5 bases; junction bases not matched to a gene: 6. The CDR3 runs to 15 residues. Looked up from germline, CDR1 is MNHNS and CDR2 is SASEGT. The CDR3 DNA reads TGTGCCAGCAGTCACGACAGGGGGCCATATCAGCCCCAGCATTTT. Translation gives CASSHDRGPYQPQHF.

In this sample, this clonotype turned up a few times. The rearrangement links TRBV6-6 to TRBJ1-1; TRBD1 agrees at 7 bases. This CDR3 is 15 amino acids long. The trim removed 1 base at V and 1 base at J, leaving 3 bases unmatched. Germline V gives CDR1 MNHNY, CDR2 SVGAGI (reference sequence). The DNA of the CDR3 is TGTGCCAGCAGTTACTGGGGACAGCAGAACACTGAAGCTTTCTTT. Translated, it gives CASSYWGQQNTEAFF.

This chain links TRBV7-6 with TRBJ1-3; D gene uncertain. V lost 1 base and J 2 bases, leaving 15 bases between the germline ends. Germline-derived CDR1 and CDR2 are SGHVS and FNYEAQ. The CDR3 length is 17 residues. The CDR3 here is CASSLEERVLTGNTIYF. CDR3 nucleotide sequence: TGTGCCAGCAGCTTAGAGGAGAGGGTTCTAACTGGAAACACCATATATTTT.

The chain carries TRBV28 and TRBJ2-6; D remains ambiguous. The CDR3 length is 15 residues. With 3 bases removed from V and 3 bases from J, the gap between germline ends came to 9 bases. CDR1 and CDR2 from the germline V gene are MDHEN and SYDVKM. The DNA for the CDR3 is TGTGCCAGCAGTTTGCGATTCAATGGGGCCAACGTCCTGACTTTC. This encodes CASSLRFNGANVLTF. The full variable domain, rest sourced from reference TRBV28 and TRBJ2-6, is DVKVTQSSRYLVKRTGEKVFLECVQDMDHENMFWYRQDPGLGLRLIYFSYDVKMKEKGDIPEGYSVSREKKERFSLILESASTNQTSMYLCASSLRFNGANVLTFGAGSRLTVL.

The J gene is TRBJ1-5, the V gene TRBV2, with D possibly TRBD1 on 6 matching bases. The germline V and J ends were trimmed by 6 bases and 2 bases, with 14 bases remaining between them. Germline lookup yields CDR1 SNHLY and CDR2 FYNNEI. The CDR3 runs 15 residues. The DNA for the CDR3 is TGTGCCAGCAGGGCCAGGGGATTCGGCAATCAGCCCCAGCATTTT. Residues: CASRARGFGNQPQHF.

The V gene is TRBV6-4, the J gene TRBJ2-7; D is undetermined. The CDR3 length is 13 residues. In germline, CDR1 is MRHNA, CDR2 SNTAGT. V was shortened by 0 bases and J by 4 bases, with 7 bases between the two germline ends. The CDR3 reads CASSDSIGYEQYF. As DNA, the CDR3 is TGTGCCAGCAGTGACTCGATAGGTTACGAGCAGTACTTC.

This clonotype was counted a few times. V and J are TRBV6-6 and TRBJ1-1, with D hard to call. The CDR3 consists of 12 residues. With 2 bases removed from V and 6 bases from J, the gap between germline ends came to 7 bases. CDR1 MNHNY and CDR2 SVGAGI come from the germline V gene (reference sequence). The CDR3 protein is CASSYGKPEAFF. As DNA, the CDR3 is TGTGCCAGCAGTTACGGCAAACCTGAAGCTTTCTTT.

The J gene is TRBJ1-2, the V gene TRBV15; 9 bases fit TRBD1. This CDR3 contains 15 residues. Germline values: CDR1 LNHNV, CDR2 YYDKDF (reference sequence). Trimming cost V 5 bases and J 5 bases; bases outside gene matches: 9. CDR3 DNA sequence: TGTGCCACCAGCCTTACTACAGGGGGCTTTTATGGCTACACCTTC. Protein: CATSLTTGGFYGYTF.

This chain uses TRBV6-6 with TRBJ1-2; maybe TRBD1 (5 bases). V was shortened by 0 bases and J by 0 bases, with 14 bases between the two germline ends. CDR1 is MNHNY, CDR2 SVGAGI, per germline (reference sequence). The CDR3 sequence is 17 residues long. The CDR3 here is CASSYSEQETSNYGYTF. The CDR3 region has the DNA TGTGCCAGCAGTTACTCGGAACAGGAAACCTCTAACTATGGCTACACCTTC.

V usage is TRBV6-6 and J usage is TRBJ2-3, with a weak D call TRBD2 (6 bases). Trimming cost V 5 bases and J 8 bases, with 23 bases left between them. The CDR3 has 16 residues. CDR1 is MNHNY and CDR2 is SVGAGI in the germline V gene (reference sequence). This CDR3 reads CASSPTTVVRAGTQYF. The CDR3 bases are TGTGCCAGCAGTCCCACGACAGTCGTGAGAGCGGGTACGCAGTATTTT.

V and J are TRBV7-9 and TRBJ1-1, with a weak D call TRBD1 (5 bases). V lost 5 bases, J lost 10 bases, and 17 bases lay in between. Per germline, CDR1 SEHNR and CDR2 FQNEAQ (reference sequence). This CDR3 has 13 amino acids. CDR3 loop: CASSPWGEILAFF. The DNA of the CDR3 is TGTGCCAGCAGCCCTTGGGGGGAAATCTTAGCTTTCTTT.